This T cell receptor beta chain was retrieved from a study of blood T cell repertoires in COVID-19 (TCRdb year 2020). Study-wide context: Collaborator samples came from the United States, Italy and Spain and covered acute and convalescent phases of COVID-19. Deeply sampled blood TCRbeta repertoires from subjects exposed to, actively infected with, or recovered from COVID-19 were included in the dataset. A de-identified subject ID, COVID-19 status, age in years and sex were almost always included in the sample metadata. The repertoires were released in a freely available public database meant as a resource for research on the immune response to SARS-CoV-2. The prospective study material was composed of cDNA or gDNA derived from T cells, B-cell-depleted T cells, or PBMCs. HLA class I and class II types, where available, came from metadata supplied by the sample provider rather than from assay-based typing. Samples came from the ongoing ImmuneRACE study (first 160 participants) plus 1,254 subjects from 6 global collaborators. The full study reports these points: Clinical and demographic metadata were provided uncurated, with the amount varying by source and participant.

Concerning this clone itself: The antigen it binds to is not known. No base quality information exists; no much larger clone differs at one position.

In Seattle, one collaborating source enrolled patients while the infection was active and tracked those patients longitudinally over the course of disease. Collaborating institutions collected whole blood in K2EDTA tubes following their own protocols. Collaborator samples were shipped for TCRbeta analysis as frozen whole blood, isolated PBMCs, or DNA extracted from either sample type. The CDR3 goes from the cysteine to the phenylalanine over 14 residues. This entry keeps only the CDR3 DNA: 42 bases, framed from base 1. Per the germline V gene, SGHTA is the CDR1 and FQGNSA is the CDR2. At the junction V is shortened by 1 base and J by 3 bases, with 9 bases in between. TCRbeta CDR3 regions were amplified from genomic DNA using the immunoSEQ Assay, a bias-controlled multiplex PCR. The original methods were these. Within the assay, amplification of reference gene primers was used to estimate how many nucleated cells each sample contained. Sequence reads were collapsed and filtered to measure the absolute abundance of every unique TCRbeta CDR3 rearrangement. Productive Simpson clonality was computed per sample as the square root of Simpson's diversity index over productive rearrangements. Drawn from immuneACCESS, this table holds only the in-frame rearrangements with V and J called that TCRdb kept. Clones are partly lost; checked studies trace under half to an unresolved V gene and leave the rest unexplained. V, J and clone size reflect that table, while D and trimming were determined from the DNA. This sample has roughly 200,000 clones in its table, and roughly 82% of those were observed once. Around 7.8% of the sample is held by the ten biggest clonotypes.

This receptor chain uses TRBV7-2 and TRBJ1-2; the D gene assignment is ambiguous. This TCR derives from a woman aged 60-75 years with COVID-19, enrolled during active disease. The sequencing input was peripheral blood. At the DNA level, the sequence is TGTGCCAGCAGCTTAGGAGGTAGCCACTATGGCTACACCTTC. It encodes CASSLGGSHYGYTF.